Below, 17 T cell receptor beta chains from the same sample are listed, as sequenced in a study of cytomegalovirus exposure and HLA in healthy donors (TCRdb year 2017). Libraries were constructed by the immunoSEQ multiplex PCR assay. The multiplex PCR relied on a mix of 60 forward primers for TCR Vbeta segments and 13 reverse primers for TCR Jbeta segments. As stored in TCRdb, this immuneACCESS dataset retains in-frame rearrangements with V and J assigned. A fraction of the clones does not appear; measured against another copy, unresolved V genes explain less than half of the discrepancy, and the remainder lacks a known reason. This sample lists roughly 180,000 clones; approximately 77% were detected once. The ten largest clones add up to over 2.5% of the sample. The sequencing input was PBMCs. These receptors originate from a female donor in good health and CMV-seronegative.

This chain links TRBV6-1 with TRBJ2-5; D may be TRBD1 (6 bases). Germline V lookup: CDR1 MNHNS, CDR2 SASEGT. Trimming stripped 10 bases from V and 2 bases from J, with 17 bases between. This CDR3 spans 14 amino acids. CDR3 nucleotides: TGTGCCACCGACCGGGACACCTATCAAGAGACCCAGTACTTC. Its protein is CATDRDTYQETQYF.

Here the CDR3 reads CASRLAFRGNTEAFF. Written as DNA, the CDR3 is TGTGCCAGCAGGCTCGCCTTTAGGGGGAACACTGAAGCTTTCTTT. J is TRBJ1-1 and V is TRBV2; TRBD1 might be the D (5 bases). CDR1 is SNHLY, CDR2 FYNNEI, per germline. Trimming left V 6 bases short and J 1 base short, with 15 bases between. This CDR3 has 15 amino acids.

This clone was found a few times. The chain links TRBV7-8 to TRBJ2-7, with 7 bases that match TRBD2. The germline CDR1 and CDR2 sequences are SGHVS and FQNEAQ. This CDR3 comprises 14 residues. The ends lost 0 bases at V and 4 bases at J; junction bases unmatched: 3. DNA for the CDR3: TGTGCCAGCAGCTTAGCCGGGGGGATATACGAGCAGTACTTC. Translation: CASSLAGGIYEQYF.

The genes are TRBV29-1 and TRBJ2-5, with a tentative D call TRBD1 (6 bases). The closer fit of TRBJ2-7 to the DNA end suggests the J call may be wrong. The length of the CDR3 is 12 residues. CDR1 and CDR2 (germline): SQVTM, ANQGSEA. CDR3 loop: CSVRTDSYEQYF. The CDR3 region has the DNA TGCAGCGTCAGGACAGACTCCTACGAGCAGTACTTC.

The chain links TRBV18 to TRBJ1-6; D remains unclear. Germline assignment: CDR1 KGHSH and CDR2 LQKENI. The CDR3 runs 16 residues. Between the trimmed V and J ends, which lost 3 bases and 7 bases, there was a span of 16 bases. CDR3 amino acids: CASSPQASQGNSPLHF. The CDR3 DNA is TGTGCCAGCTCACCTCAGGCCTCGCAAGGCAATTCACCCCTCCACTTT.

This chain links TRBV7-2 with TRBJ1-5; no firm D call. Germline V CDR1 and CDR2: SGHTA, FQGNSA. Between the trimmed V and J ends, which lost 1 base and 3 bases, there was a span of 13 bases. The CDR3 contains 16 residues. CDR3 amino acids: CASSLGVTEHNQPQHF. The CDR3, as DNA: TGTGCCAGCAGCTTAGGGGTCACAGAGCACAATCAGCCCCAGCATTTT.

The gene calls are TRBV7-2 and TRBJ1-1; 12 bases are a match to TRBD1. V lost 5 bases and J lost 11; bases outside the gene matches: 12. Looked up from germline, CDR1 is SGHTA and CDR2 is FQGNSA. The CDR3 sequence is 15 residues long. The CDR3, as DNA: TGTGCCAGCAGCCTGGGGGACAGGGGGCGAATTGGGGCTTTCTTT. Its protein is CASSLGDRGRIGAFF.

This clone was picked up a small number of times. This chain joins TRBV19 and TRBJ1-2; weak D call: TRBD1 (6 bases). Trimming left V 3 bases short and J 2 bases short, with 13 bases between. The germline CDR1 and CDR2 sequences are LNHDA and SQIVND (reference sequence). CDR3 size: 15 residues. CDR3 loop: CASSIGQPPNYGYTF. DNA of the CDR3: TGTGCCAGTAGTATTGGACAGCCCCCCAACTATGGCTACACCTTC.

CDR3 sequence (DNA): TGTGCCAGCAGCGTGTCCGGGAACACCGGGGAGCTGTTTTTT. Encoded protein: CASSVSGNTGELFF. V gene TRBV9 combines with J gene TRBJ2-2; no definite D call. The CDR3 length is 14 residues. Germline V CDR1 and CDR2: SGDLS, YYNGEE. Trimming removed 2 bases at V and 1 base at J, with 6 bases between.

The chain carries TRBV5-1 and TRBJ1-3; D might be TRBD1 (5 bases). Germline CDR1 reads SGHRS; CDR2 reads YFSETQ. V was shortened by 1 base and J by 4 bases, with 12 bases between the two germline ends. The CDR3 has 15 residues. The CDR3 is CASSLHQGRGNTIYF. The CDR3 DNA sequence: TGCGCCAGCAGCTTGCATCAGGGAAGGGGAAACACCATATATTTT.

The chain uses TRBV19 and TRBJ1-2; D is ambiguous. This CDR3 has 12 residues. Germline V CDR1 and CDR2: LNHDA, SQIVND (reference sequence). V lost 4 bases and J 2 bases, leaving 5 bases between the germline ends. In DNA form, the CDR3 reads TGTGCCAGTAGTAACAGCAACTATGGCTACACCTTC. This translates into CASSNSNYGYTF.

The rearrangement uses TRBV7-2 and TRBJ2-7, with 9 bases that match TRBD2. Germline CDR1 is SGHTA and CDR2 is FQGNSA. The V segment lost 1 base and the J segment 3 bases; nucleotides outside the gene matches: 4. The CDR3 covers 15 residues. This CDR3 reads CASSLVWREGYEQYF. CDR3 DNA: TGTGCCAGCAGCTTAGTCTGGCGGGAGGGCTACGAGCAGTACTTC.

The gene calls are TRBV4-1 and TRBJ2-5; D not resolved. This CDR3 comprises 11 residues. V shed 1 base and J shed 7 bases, with 4 bases lying between them. In germline, CDR1 is MGHRA, CDR2 YSYEKL. In nucleotides, the CDR3 is TGCGCCAGCAGCCAAGGAGGGACCCAGTACTTC. Translation gives CASSQGGTQYF.

J is TRBJ1-2 and V is TRBV2, with 7 bases identical to TRBD1. The CDR3 extends over 14 amino acids. Germline CDR1 SNHLY, CDR2 FYNNEI. The J segment lost 5 bases and the V segment lost 8 bases, leaving 11 bases of the junction unmatched. The CDR3 coding sequence is TGTGCCAGCCGCCACGGGCAGGGGGGATATGGCTACACCTTC. As protein: CASRHGQGGYGYTF.

The chain combines TRBV18 with TRBJ1-2; D gene unclear. The CDR3 spans 15 residues. Trimming cost V 3 bases and J 0 bases, with 11 bases left between them. The germline V gene encodes CDR1 KGHSH and CDR2 LQKENI. CDR3 in DNA: TGTGCCAGCTCACCCGGCTACCGGGCTAACTATGGCTACACCTTC. Protein sequence: CASSPGYRANYGYTF.

The chain recombines TRBV7-3 with TRBJ2-1, with 12 bases fitting TRBD2. Unmatched junction bases numbered 7, after V lost 1 base and J lost 3 bases. CDR3 size: 18 residues. Germline CDR1 SGHTA, CDR2 FQGTGA. CDR3 in amino acids: CASSLRASGGAGYNEQFF. CDR3 nucleotides: TGTGCCAGCAGCTTAAGGGCTAGCGGGGGGGCTGGCTACAATGAGCAGTTCTTC.

This chain links TRBV18 with TRBJ1-5; 7 positions match TRBD1. CDR1 KGHSH and CDR2 LQKENI come from the germline V gene. J gave up 6 bases and V 3 bases, and 11 bases lay outside the gene matches. This CDR3 has 16 amino acids. The CDR3 here is CASSPVLETGTQPQHF. CDR3 bases: TGTGCCAGCTCACCCGTCCTGGAGACAGGGACTCAGCCCCAGCATTTT.